Following are 14 T cell receptor beta chains from one sample sequenced in a study of blood T cells in healthy people across ages. It was with a sample-barcoded 5' primer and a J-beta primer mix that a second PCR of roughly 7 to 12 cycles was run. TCRdb re-called the 5' RACE reads with MiXCR, one entry per CDR3 protein. The profile shows approximately 800,000 distinct CDR3 sequences, roughly 25% of them singletons. The sample also formed part of further work on T cells of mothers and their children.

The sequenced sample was blood. The origin of the receptors is a boy between 10 and 17 years old in good health.

This chain uses TRBV20-1 with TRBJ1-2, with 7 nucleotides matching TRBD1. V trimming: 4 bases; J trimming: 10 bases; junction bases outside the gene matches: 9. The germline V gene has CDR1 DFQATT and CDR2 SNEGSKA (reference sequence). The CDR3 has 12 amino acids. The CDR3 region is CSANTGVGDYTF. In DNA form, the CDR3 reads TGCAGTGCTAATACAGGGGTGGGTGACTACACCTTC.

This clonotype has more than one count but fewer than ten. The genes are TRBV20-1 and TRBJ2-3; 14 bases are a match to TRBD2. The germline V gene encodes CDR1 DFQATT and CDR2 SNEGSKA (reference sequence). CDR3 length equals 16 residues. The V gene end was trimmed by 5 bases and the J gene end by 5 bases; junction bases not matched to a gene: 9. CDR3 DNA sequence: TGCAGTGCTCGCGAGGGACTAGCGGGAGTCGGAGATACGCAGTATTTT. This encodes CSAREGLAGVGDTQYF.

This rearrangement joins TRBV29-1 to TRBJ1-1; D not certain. The V end was cut by 7 bases, the J end by 1 base, with 19 bases between. This CDR3 comprises 15 residues. CDR1 is SQVTM and CDR2 is ANQGSEA in the germline V gene. The CDR3 region is CSGQVIDSKNTEAFF. CDR3 nucleotides: TGCAGCGGTCAAGTAATAGATTCTAAGAACACTGAAGCTTTCTTT.

This clonotype was counted between two and nine times. The V gene is TRBV20-1, the J gene TRBJ2-7, with D possibly TRBD1 on 6 matching bases. The CDR3 is 13 amino acids. Between the trimmed V and J ends, which lost 6 bases and 2 bases, there was a span of 14 bases. Germline V gives CDR1 DFQATT, CDR2 SNEGSKA (reference sequence). CDR3 loop: CSAKYRVPYEQYF. The CDR3 DNA reads as TGCAGTGCCAAGTACAGGGTCCCCTACGAGCAGTACTTC.

The rearrangement links TRBV2 to TRBJ2-7, with 7 bases lining up with TRBD1. The V gene end was trimmed by 4 bases and the J gene end by 6 bases; junction bases not matched to a gene: 9. Germline V gene sequence: CDR1 SNHLY, CDR2 FYNNEI. This CDR3 has 14 amino acids. CDR3 nucleotides: TGTGCCAGCAGTGGGGAGAGGGGGCGGTTCGAGCAGTACTTC. Residues: CASSGERGRFEQYF.

The rearrangement joins TRBV12-3 or TRBV12-4 to TRBJ2-4, with D perhaps matching TRBD2 (5 bases). The CDR3 is made up of 14 amino acids. V was trimmed by 7 bases and J by 9 bases, leaving 19 bases between them. The CDR3 spells CASNSVVGDSIQYF. CDR3 DNA sequence: TGTGCCAGCAACTCGGTTGTGGGAGATAGCATTCAGTACTTC.

This clonotype was seen only a few times. The gene calls are TRBV7-9 and TRBJ2-4, with 7 nucleotides matching TRBD1. V trimming: 4 bases; J trimming: 0 bases; junction bases outside the gene matches: 9. Germline V gives CDR1 SEHNR, CDR2 FQNEAQ (reference sequence). The CDR3 runs to 17 residues. CDR3 amino acids: CASSSTQGTEAKNIQYF. For the CDR3, the DNA is TGTGCCAGCAGCTCAACACAGGGGACCGAAGCCAAAAACATTCAGTACTTC.

This clonotype turned up a few times. The V and J genes are TRBV4-3 and TRBJ1-2, with 7 positions matching TRBD1. The CDR3 runs 17 residues. V trimming: 3 bases; J trimming: 0 bases; junction bases outside the gene matches: 10. Looked up from germline, CDR1 is LGHNA and CDR2 is YSLEER. In DNA form, the CDR3 reads TGCGCCAGCAGCCATGACAGGGTTGGGACTGCTAACTATGGCTACACCTTC. It translates to CASSHDRVGTANYGYTF.

The gene calls are TRBV6-2 or TRBV6-3 and TRBJ1-6; 10 bases fit TRBD1. CDR1 is MNHEY and CDR2 is SVGEGT in the germline V gene. This CDR3 is built from 15 residues. V lost 6 bases, J lost 13 bases, and 12 bases stayed unmatched. The CDR3 loop is CASSGATGGNSPLHF. CDR3 DNA sequence: TGTGCCAGCAGCGGAGCGACAGGGGGCAATAGTCCCCTCCACTTT.

This clonotype came up a few times. The rearrangement joins TRBV20-1 to TRBJ2-7; 7 nucleotides align to TRBD2. The V gene's germline CDR1 is DFQATT and CDR2 SNEGSKA (reference sequence). The CDR3 length is 14 residues. J was trimmed by 7 bases and V by 3 bases; bases with no gene match: 12. CDR3 protein: CSASQGAGRGEQYF. The CDR3 nucleotides read TGCAGTGCTAGCCAAGGAGCGGGAAGGGGAGAGCAGTACTTC.

This chain connects TRBV7-2 to TRBJ1-2; perhaps TRBD1 as D (6 bases). The V end was cut by 2 bases, the J end by 4 bases, with 11 bases between. The CDR3 is made up of 14 amino acids. The germline V gene encodes CDR1 SGHTA and CDR2 FQGNSA. The CDR3 DNA reads as TGTGCCAGCAGCTTACCCTGGGACACCTATGGCTACACCTTC. This encodes CASSLPWDTYGYTF.

The chain is built from TRBV11-3 and TRBJ2-4; 11 nucleotides agree with TRBD2. Unmatched junction bases numbered 6, after V lost 1 base and J lost 13 bases. This CDR3 is 14 amino acids long. Germline CDR1 reads SGHNT; CDR2 reads YENEEA. The DNA of the CDR3 is TGTGCCAGCAGCTTAGCCGGTAGCGGGAGGGAACAGTACTTC. It specifies CASSLAGSGREQYF.

The V gene is TRBV19, the J gene TRBJ2-7; D is perhaps TRBD2 (6 bases). The CDR3 consists of 13 residues. The germline V gene encodes CDR1 LNHDA and CDR2 SQIVND (reference sequence). V was pared by 11 bases and J by 3 bases, with 17 bases between. The CDR3 here is CASSRRAGYEQYF. In DNA form, the CDR3 reads TGTGCCTCGTCGAGGAGGGCAGGCTACGAGCAGTACTTC.

This clonotype was picked up a small number of times. The chain links TRBV7-9 to TRBJ2-5; TRBD2 matches 8 bases. Trimming took 5 bases from V and 4 from J; bases not matched to a gene: 12. The CDR3 is made up of 16 amino acids. Germline V gene lookup returns CDR1 SEHNR and CDR2 FQNEAQ (reference sequence). This chain's CDR3 is CASSLLAGGDGETQYF. CDR3 nucleotide sequence: TGTGCCAGCAGCCTACTGGCCGGGGGGGATGGAGAGACCCAGTACTTC.